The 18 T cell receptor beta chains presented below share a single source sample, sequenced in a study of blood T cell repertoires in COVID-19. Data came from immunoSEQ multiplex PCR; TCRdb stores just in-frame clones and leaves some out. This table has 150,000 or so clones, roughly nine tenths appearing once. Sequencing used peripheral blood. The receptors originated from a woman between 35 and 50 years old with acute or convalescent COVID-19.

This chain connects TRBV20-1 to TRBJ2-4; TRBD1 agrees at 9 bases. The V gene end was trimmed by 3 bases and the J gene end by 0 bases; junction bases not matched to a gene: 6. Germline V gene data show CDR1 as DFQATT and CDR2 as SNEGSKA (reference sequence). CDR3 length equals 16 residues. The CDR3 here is CSASPGQGLAKNIQYF. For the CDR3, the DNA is TGCAGTGCTAGTCCGGGACAGGGTCTAGCCAAAAACATTCAGTACTTC.

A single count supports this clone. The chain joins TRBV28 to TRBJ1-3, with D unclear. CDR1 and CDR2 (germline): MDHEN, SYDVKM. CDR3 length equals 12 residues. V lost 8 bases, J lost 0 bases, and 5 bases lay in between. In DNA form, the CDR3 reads TGTGCCAGCCGGGACTCTGGAAACACCATATATTTT. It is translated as CASRDSGNTIYF.

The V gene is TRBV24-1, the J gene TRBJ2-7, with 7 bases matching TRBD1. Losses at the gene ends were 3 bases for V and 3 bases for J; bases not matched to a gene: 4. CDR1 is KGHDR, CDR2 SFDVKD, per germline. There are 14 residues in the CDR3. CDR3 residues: CATSDRDSYYEQYF. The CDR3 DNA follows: TGTGCCACCAGTGATCGGGACAGCTACTACGAGCAGTACTTC.

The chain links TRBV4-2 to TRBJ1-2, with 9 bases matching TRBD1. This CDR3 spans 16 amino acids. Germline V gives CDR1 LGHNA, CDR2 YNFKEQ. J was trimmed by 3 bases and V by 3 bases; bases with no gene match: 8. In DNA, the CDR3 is TGTGCCAGCAGCCACATAACAGGGGGCGATCACTATGGCTACACCTTC. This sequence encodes CASSHITGGDHYGYTF.

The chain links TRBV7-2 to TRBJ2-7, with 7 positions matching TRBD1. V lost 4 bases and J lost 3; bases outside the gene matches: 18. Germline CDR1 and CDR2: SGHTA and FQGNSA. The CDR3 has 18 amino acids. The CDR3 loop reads CASSSRRIAGTASYEQYF. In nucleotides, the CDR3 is TGTGCCAGCAGCTCCCGCCGAATCGCCGGGACAGCGAGCTACGAGCAGTACTTC. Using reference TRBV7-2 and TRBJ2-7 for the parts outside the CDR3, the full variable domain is GAGVSQSPSNKVTEKGKDVELRCDPISGHTALYWYRQSLGQGLEFLIYFQGNSAPDKSGLPSDRFSAERTGGSVSTLTIQRTQQEDSAVYLCASSSRRIAGTASYEQYFGPGTRLTVT.

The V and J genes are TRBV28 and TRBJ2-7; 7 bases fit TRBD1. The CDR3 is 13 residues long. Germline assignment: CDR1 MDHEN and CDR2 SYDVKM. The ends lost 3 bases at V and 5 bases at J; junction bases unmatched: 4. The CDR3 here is CASSFPDRDEQYF. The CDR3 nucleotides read TGTGCCAGCAGTTTCCCCGACAGGGACGAGCAGTACTTC.

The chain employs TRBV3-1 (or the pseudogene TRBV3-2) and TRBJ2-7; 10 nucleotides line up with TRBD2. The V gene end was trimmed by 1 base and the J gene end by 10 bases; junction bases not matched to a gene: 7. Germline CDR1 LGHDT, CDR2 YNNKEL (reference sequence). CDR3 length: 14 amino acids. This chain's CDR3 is CASSQVQRGGRQYF. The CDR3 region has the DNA TGTGCCAGCAGCCAAGTTCAGCGGGGGGGCCGCCAGTACTTC.

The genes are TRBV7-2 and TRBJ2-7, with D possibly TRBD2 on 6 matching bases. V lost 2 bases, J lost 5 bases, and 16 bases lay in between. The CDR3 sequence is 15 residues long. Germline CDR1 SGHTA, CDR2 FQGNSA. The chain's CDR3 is CASSLSPGVGHEQYF. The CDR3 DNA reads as TGTGCCAGCAGCTTATCCCCGGGAGTCGGCCACGAGCAGTACTTC.

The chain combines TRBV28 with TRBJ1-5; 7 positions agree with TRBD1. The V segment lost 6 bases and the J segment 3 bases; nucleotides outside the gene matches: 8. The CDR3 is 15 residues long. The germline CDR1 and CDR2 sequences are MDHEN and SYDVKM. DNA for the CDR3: TGTGCCAGCAGCCCAATTGACAGGGTCAATCAGCCCCAGCATTTT. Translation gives CASSPIDRVNQPQHF.

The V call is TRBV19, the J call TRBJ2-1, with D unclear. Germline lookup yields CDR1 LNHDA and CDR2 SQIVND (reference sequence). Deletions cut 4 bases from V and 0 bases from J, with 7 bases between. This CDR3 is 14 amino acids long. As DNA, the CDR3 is TGTGCCAGTAGTACGAAGAGCTCCTACAATGAGCAGTTCTTC. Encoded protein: CASSTKSSYNEQFF.

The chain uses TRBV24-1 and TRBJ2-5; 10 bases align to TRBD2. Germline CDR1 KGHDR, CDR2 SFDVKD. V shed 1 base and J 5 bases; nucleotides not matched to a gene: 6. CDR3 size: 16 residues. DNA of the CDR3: TGTGCCACCAGTGATTTTGCTAGCGGGGGTGGGGAGACCCAGTACTTC. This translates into CATSDFASGGGETQYF.

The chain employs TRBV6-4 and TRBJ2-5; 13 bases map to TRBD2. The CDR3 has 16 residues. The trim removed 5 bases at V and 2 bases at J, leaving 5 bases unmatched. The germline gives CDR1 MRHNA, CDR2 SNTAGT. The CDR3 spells CASSRRTSGGQETQYF. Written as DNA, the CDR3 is TGTGCCAGCAGTCGTCGGACTAGCGGGGGACAAGAGACCCAGTACTTC.

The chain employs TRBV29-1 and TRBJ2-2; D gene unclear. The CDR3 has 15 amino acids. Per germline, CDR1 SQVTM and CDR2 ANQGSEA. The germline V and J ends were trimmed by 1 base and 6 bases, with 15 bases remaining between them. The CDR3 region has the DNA TGCAGCGTTGAAGCCGGATTCAGGCAGGCCGGGGAGCTGTTTTTT. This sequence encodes CSVEAGFRQAGELFF.

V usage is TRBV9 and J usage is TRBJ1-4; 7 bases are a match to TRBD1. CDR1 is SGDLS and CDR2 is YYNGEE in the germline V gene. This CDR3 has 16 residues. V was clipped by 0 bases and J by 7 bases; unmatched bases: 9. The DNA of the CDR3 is TGTGCCAGCAGCGTAGGGATACAGGGGACGGGTGAAAAACTGTTTTTT. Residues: CASSVGIQGTGEKLFF.

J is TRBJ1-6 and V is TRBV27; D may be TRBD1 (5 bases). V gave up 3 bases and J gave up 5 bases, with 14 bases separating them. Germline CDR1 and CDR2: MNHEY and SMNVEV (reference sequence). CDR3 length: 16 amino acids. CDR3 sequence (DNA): TGTGCCAGCAGTTTGGGCCAGGGCTCTAATAATTCACCCCTCCACTTT. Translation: CASSLGQGSNNSPLHF.

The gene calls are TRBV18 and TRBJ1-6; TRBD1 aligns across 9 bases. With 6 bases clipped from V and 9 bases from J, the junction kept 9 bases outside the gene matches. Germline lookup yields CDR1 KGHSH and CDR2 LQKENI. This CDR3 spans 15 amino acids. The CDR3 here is CASSSGTGLSSPLHF. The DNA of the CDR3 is TGTGCCAGCTCCTCTGGGACAGGGTTGTCTTCACCCCTCCACTTT.

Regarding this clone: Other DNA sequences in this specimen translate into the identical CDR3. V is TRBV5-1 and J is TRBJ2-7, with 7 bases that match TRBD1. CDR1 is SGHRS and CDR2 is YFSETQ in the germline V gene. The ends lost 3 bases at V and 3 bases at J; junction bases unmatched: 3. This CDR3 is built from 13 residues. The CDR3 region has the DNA TGCGCCAGCAGCTACCGGGACAGCTACGAGCAGTACTTC. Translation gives CASSYRDSYEQYF.

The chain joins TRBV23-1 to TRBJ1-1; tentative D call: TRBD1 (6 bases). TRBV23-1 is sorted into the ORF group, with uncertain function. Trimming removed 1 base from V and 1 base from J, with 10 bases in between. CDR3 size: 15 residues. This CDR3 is CASSQCGRGNTEAFF. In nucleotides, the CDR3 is TGCGCCAGCAGTCAATGTGGCAGGGGGAACACTGAAGCTTTCTTT.